A selection of T cell receptor beta chains follows, all from one sample in a study of blood T cell repertoires in COVID-19. TCRdb keeps only in-frame clones here, not all; method: immunoSEQ multiplex PCR. The sample includes roughly 200,000 clones, less than 95% of them seen just once. The sequenced sample was peripheral blood. These receptors came from a man younger than 40 with COVID-19, enrolled during active disease. Each CDR3 is given with its conserved first and last residue. A D gene is named only where the DNA matches it firmly. Size tells how often a clone was seen (once, few, many) or the class of an expanded clone, and some rows leave it out.

V gene,CDR3 length,clone size,D gene,J gene,CDR3 protein,CDR3 DNA
TRBV25-1,14,NA,TRBD1,TRBJ1-2,CASSANRGLYGYTF,TGTGCCAGCAGTGCTAACAGGGGTTTGTATGGCTACACCTTC
TRBV19,15,NA,TRBD1,TRBJ1-1,CASSPQGQGNTEAFF,TGTGCCAGTAGCCCTCAGGGACAGGGGAACACTGAAGCTTTCTTT
TRBV5-4,17,NA,TRBD2,TRBJ2-5,CASSLPRLAGGGETQYF,TGTGCCAGCAGCTTGCCCCGACTAGCGGGGGGAGGAGAGACCCAGTACTTC
TRBV4-2,14,few,NA,TRBJ2-7,CASSQERGSYEQYF,TGTGCCAGCAGCCAAGAAAGGGGCTCCTACGAGCAGTACTTC
TRBV5-1,14,NA,TRBD1,TRBJ1-2,CASSAGTVNYGYTF,TGCGCCAGCAGCGCCGGGACAGTGAACTATGGCTACACCTTC
TRBV6-5,13,NA,NA,TRBJ1-5,CASRGGGNQPQHF,TGTGCCAGCAGAGGAGGGGGCAATCAGCCCCAGCATTTT
TRBV5-1,18,NA,TRBD1,TRBJ1-1,CASSLAISTGGPNTEAFF,TGCGCCAGCAGCTTGGCCATCTCGACAGGGGGGCCGAACACTGAAGCTTTCTTT
TRBV25-1,13,NA,TRBD1,TRBJ2-3,CATSKGASDTQYF,TGTGCCACGAGTAAGGGGGCGTCAGATACGCAGTATTTT
TRBV30,16,NA,TRBD1,TRBJ1-5,CAWSVLGGVLGQPQHF,TGTGCCTGGAGTGTACTAGGGGGCGTTTTGGGTCAGCCCCAGCATTTT
TRBV2,14,once,NA,TRBJ2-7,CASSDRGVTYEQYF,TGTGCCAGCAGTGACAGGGGCGTTACCTACGAGCAGTACTTC
TRBV5-4,15,NA,NA,TRBJ2-5,CASSLAQGSYETQYF,TGTGCCAGCAGCTTGGCCCAGGGTTCATACGAGACCCAGTACTTC
TRBV29-1,14,once,TRBD1,TRBJ1-1,CSVVQGALHTEAFF,TGCAGCGTTGTACAGGGGGCTCTTCACACTGAAGCTTTCTTT
TRBV9,15,NA,TRBD2,TRBJ2-3,CASSVRGGGTDTQYF,TGTGCCAGCAGCGTTCGCGGGGGGGGCACAGATACGCAGTATTTT
TRBV19,15,NA,TRBD2,TRBJ2-2,CASSLLAANTGELFF,TGTGCCAGTAGTTTACTAGCGGCGAACACCGGGGAGCTGTTTTTT
TRBV2,13,once,NA,TRBJ1-4,CASTWGIKEKLFF,TGTGCCAGCACGTGGGGCATTAAGGAAAAACTGTTTTTT
TRBV2,15,NA,TRBD2,TRBJ2-3,CASRPTAGGPDTQYF,TGTGCCAGCAGGCCCACAGCGGGGGGGCCGGATACGCAGTATTTT
TRBV18,14,once,NA,TRBJ1-2,CASSPREQYYGYTF,TGTGCCAGCTCCCCCCGGGAACAGTACTATGGCTACACCTTC
TRBV6-5,11,NA,NA,TRBJ2-2,CASEGAGELFF,TGTGCCAGTGAGGGGGCCGGGGAGCTGTTTTTT
TRBV6-5,13,NA,TRBD2,TRBJ2-1,CASTHGGGSEQFF,TGTGCCAGCACTCACGGGGGGGGCAGTGAGCAGTTCTTC
TRBV9,14,NA,NA,TRBJ1-1,CASSVVGGPTEAFF,TGTGCCAGCAGCGTAGTGGGGGGGCCCACTGAAGCTTTCTTT
TRBV15,14,NA,NA,TRBJ1-2,CATSRDELNYGYTF,TGTGCCACCAGCAGAGACGAGCTTAACTATGGCTACACCTTC
TRBV5-4,14,NA,TRBD1,TRBJ1-2,CASSLEDRGYGYTF,TGTGCCAGCAGCTTGGAGGACAGGGGCTATGGCTACACCTTC
TRBV30,13,NA,TRBD2,TRBJ2-3,CAGGLAGGDTQYF,TGTGCCGGGGGACTAGCGGGGGGAGATACGCAGTATTTT
TRBV27,17,NA,NA,TRBJ1-1,CASRGRKGIIMNTEAFF,TGTGCCAGCAGGGGTCGGAAGGGGATCATCATGAACACTGAAGCTTTCTTT
TRBV21-1,16,NA,NA,TRBJ2-5,CASTTRASRVQETQYF,TGTGCCAGCACCACTCGAGCGAGCAGGGTCCAAGAGACCCAGTACTTC
TRBV5-4,15,once,TRBD2,TRBJ2-1,CASSSAGGSYNEQFF,TGTGCCAGCAGCTCAGCGGGGGGGTCCTACAATGAGCAGTTCTTC
TRBV5-1,15,NA,TRBD2,TRBJ2-1,CASSGGGRADNEQFF,TGCGCCAGCAGCGGCGGGGGGCGGGCTGACAATGAGCAGTTCTTC
TRBV5-6,16,NA,TRBD1,TRBJ1-5,CASSLGYSGQPQPQHF,TGTGCCAGCAGCTTGGGGTACTCGGGACAGCCGCAGCCCCAGCATTTT
TRBV6-5,13,once,TRBD1,TRBJ1-1,CASLTGTGSEAFF,TGTGCCAGCCTTACCGGGACAGGGAGTGAAGCTTTCTTT
TRBV18,11,NA,NA,TRBJ2-5,CASSTKETQYF,TGTGCCAGCTCTACTAAAGAGACCCAGTACTTC
TRBV4-1,17,NA,NA,TRBJ2-4,CASSQEGTRGRKNIQYF,TGCGCCAGCAGCCAAGAAGGGACGCGGGGGCGCAAAAACATTCAGTACTTC
TRBV3-1/TRBV3-2,15,NA,TRBD1,TRBJ2-7,CASSATGGVIHEQYF,TGTGCCAGCAGCGCCACAGGGGGCGTTATCCACGAGCAGTACTTC
TRBV28,16,NA,TRBD1,TRBJ1-1,CASRDRGFQPRGEAFF,TGTGCCAGCAGGGACAGGGGGTTTCAACCGAGGGGCGAAGCTTTCTTT
TRBV14,16,NA,TRBD1,TRBJ2-1,CASSNRTGRQDNEQFF,TGTGCCAGCAGCAATCGGACAGGGCGACAAGACAATGAGCAGTTCTTC
TRBV4-2,15,NA,NA,TRBJ2-5,CASSQGGTATETQYF,TGTGCCAGCAGCCAAGGGGGGACTGCCACGGAGACCCAGTACTTC